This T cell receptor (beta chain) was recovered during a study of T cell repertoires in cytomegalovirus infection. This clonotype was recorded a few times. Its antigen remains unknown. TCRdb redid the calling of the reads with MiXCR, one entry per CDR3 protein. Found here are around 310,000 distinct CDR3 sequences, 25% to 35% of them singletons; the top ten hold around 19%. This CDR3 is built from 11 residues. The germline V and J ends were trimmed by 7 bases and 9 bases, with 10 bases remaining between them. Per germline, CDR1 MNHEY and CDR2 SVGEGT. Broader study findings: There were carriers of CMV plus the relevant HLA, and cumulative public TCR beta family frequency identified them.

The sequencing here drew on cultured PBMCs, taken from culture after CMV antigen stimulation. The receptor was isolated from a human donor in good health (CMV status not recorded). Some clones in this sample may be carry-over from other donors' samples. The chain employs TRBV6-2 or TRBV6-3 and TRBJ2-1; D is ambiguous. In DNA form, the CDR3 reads TGTGCCAGCAATCACGTCCCTGAGCAGTTCTTC. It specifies CASNHVPEQFF.